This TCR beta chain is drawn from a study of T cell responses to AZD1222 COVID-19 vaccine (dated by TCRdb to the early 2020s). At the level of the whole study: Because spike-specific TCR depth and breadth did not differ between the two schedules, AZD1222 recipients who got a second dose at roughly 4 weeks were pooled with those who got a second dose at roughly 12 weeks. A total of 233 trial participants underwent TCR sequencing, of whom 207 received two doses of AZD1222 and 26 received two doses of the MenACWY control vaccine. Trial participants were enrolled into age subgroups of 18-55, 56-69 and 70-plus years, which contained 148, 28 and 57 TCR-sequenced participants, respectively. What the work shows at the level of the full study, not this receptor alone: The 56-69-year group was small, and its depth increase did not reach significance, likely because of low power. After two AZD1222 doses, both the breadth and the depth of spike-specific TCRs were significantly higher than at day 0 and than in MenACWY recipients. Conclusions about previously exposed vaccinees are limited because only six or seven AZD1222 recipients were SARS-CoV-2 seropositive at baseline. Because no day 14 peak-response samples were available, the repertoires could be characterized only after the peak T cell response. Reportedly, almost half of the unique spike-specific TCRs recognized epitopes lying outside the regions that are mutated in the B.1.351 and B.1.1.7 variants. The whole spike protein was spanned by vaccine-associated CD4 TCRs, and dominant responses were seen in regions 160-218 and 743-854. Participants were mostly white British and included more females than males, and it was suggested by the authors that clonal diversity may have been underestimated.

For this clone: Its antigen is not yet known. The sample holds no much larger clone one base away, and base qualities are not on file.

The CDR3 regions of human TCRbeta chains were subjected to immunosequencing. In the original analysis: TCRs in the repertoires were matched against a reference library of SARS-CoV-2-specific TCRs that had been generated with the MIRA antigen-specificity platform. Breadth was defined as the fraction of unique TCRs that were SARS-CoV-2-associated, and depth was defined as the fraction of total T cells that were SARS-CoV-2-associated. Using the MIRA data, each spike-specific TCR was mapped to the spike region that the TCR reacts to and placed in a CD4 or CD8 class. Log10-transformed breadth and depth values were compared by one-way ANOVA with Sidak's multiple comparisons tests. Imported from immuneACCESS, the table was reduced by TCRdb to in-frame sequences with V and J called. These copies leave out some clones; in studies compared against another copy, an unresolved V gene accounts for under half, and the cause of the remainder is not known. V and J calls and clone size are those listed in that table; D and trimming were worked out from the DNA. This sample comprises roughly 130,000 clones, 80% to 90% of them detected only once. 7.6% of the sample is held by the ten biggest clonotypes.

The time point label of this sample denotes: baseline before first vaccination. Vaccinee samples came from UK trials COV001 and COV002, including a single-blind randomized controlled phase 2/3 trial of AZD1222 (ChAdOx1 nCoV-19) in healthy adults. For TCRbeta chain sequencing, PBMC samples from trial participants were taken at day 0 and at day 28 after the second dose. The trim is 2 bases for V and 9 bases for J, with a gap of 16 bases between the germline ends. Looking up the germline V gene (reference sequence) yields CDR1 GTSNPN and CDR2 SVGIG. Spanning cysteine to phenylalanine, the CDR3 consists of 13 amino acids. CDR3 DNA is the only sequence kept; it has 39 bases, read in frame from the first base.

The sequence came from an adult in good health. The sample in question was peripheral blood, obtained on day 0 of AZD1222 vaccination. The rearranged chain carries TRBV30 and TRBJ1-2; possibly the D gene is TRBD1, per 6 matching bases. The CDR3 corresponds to CAWSLEQGLRYTF. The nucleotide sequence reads TGTGCCTGGAGTTTAGAACAGGGTTTGCGCTACACCTTC.